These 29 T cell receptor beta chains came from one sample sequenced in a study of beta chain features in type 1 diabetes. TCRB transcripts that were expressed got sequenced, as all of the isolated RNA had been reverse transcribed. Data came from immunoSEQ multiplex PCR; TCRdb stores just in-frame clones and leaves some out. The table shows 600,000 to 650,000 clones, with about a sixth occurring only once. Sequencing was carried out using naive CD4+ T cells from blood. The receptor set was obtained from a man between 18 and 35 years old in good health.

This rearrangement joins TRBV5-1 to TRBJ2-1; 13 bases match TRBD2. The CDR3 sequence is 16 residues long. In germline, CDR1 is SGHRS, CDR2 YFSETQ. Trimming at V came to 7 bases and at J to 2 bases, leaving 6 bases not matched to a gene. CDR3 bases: TGCGCCAGCCTCACTAGCGGGGGGGCCCCCTACAATGAGCAGTTCTTC. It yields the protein CASLTSGGAPYNEQFF.

Written as DNA, the CDR3 is TGTGCCAGCACCTACTTGGGAGAGGACAGGGGATATCAGCCCCAGCATTTT. Its protein product is CASTYLGEDRGYQPQHF. The chain combines TRBV2 with TRBJ1-5, with TRBD1 identical over 9 bases. CDR3 length equals 17 residues. Germline CDR1 is SNHLY and CDR2 is FYNNEI. With 7 bases clipped from V and 5 bases from J, the junction kept 15 bases outside the gene matches.

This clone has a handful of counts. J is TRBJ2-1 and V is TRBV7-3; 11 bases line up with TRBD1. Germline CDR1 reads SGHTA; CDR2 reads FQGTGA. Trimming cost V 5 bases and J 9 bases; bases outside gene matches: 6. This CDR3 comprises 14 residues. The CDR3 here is CASSPDRGLSEQFF. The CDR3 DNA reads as TGTGCCAGCAGCCCGGACAGGGGGCTAAGTGAGCAGTTCTTC.

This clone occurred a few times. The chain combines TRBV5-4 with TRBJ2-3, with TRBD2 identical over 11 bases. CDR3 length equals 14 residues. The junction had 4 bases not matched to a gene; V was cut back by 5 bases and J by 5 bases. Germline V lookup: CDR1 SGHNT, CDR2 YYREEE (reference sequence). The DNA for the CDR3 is TGTGCCAGCAGGGTAGCGGGGGGGAGAGATACGCAGTATTTT. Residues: CASRVAGGRDTQYF. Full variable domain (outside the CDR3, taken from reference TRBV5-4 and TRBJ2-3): ETGVTQSPTHLIKTRGQQVTLRCSSQSGHNTVSWYQQALGQGPQFIFQYYREEENGRGNFPPRFSGLQFPNYSSELNVNALELDDSALYLCASRVAGGRDTQYFGPGTRLTVL.

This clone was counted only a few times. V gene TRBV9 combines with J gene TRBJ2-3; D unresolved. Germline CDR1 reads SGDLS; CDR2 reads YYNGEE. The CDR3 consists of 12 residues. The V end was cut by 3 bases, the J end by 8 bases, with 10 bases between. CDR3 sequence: CASSGVRGTQYF. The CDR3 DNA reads TGTGCCAGCAGCGGAGTTAGAGGTACGCAGTATTTT.

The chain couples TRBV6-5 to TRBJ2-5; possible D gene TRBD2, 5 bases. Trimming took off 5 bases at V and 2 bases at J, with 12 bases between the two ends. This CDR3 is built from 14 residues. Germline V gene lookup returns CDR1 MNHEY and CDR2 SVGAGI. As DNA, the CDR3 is TGTGCCAGCAGTCGCATCCGGGGTCAAGAGACCCAGTACTTC. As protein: CASSRIRGQETQYF.

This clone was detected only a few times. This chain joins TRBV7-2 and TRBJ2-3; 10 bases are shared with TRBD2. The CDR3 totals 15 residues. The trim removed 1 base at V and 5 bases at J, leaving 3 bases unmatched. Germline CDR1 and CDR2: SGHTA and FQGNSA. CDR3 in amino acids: CASSLVSGGRDTQYF. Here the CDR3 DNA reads TGTGCCAGCAGCTTAGTTAGCGGGGGGAGAGATACGCAGTATTTT.

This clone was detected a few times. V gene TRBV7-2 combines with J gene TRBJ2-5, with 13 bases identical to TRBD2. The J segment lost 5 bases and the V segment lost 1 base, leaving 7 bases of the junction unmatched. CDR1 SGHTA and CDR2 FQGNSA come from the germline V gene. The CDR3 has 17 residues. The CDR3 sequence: CASSLDLLAGGVETQYF. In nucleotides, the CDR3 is TGTGCCAGCAGCTTAGATCTACTAGCGGGAGGGGTTGAGACCCAGTACTTC.

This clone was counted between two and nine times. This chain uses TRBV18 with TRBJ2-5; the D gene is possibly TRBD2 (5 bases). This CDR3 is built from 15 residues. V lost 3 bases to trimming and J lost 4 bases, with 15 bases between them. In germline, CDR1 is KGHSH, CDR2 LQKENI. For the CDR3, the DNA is TGTGCCAGCTCACCTTTAAGCGGAGGTGGAGAGACCCAGTACTTC. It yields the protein CASSPLSGGGETQYF.

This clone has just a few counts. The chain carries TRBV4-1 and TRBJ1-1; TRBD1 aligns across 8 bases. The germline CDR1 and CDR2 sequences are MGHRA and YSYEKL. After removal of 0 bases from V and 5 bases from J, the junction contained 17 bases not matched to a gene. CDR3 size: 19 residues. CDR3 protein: CASSQERSQGAIWKTEAFF. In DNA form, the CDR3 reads TGCGCCAGCAGCCAAGAACGTTCTCAGGGGGCGATTTGGAAGACTGAAGCTTTCTTT.

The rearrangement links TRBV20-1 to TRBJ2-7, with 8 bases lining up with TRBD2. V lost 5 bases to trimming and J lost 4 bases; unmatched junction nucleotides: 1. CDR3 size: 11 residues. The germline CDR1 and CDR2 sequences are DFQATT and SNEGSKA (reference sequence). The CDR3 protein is CSAASGYEQYF. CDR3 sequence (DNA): TGCAGTGCTGCTAGCGGGTACGAGCAGTACTTC.

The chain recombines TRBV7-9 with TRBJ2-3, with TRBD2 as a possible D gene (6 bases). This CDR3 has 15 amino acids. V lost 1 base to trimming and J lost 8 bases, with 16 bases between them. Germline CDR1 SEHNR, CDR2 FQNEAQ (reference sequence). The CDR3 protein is CASSLGEDGLGTQYF. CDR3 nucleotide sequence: TGTGCCAGCAGCTTAGGGGAGGACGGTTTGGGTACGCAGTATTTT.

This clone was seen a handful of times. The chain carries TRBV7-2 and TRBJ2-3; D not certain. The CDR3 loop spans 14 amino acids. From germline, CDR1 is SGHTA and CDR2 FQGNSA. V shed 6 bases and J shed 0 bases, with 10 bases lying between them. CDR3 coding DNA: TGTGCCAGCAGAACGTACACCAGCACAGATACGCAGTATTTT. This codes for CASRTYTSTDTQYF.

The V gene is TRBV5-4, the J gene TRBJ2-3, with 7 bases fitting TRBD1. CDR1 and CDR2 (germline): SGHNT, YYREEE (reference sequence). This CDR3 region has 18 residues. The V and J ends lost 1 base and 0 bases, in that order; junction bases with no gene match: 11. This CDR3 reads CASSLKGQDLLSTDTQYF. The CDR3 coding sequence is TGTGCCAGCAGCTTGAAAGGACAGGACCTCCTTAGCACAGATACGCAGTATTTT.

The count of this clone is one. In nucleotides, the CDR3 is TGCGCCAGCAGCCAAGGGCAGGGGTCCACCGGCGAGCAGTACTTC. It specifies CASSQGQGSTGEQYF. The J gene is TRBJ2-7, the V gene TRBV4-3; TRBD1 is a possible D gene (6 bases). With 1 base removed from V and 6 bases from J, the gap between germline ends came to 16 bases. The length of the CDR3 is 15 residues. Per the germline V gene, CDR1 is LGHNA and CDR2 is YSLEER.

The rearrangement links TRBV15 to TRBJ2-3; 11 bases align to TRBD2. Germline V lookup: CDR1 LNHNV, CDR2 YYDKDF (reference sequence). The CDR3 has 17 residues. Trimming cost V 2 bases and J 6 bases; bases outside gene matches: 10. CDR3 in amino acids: CATSRRTSGGPRDTQYF. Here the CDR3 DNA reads TGTGCCACCAGCAGACGAACTAGCGGGGGTCCCAGGGATACGCAGTATTTT.

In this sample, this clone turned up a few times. The CDR3 bases are TGTGCCAGTTGGGGCGCTGGGGAGCAGTACTTC. Translated, it gives CASWGAGEQYF. The chain combines TRBV6-6 with TRBJ2-7; a weak D match, TRBD1 (5 bases). Trimming pared 9 bases from V and 7 bases from J, leaving 13 bases between. The CDR3 is 11 amino acids. Germline CDR1 MNHNY, CDR2 SVGAGI (reference sequence).

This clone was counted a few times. This chain's CDR3 is CATKSQRGRVYEQYF. The CDR3 nucleotides read TGTGCCACCAAGTCCCAAAGGGGGCGGGTCTACGAGCAGTACTTC. The chain uses TRBV15 and TRBJ2-7; 7 nucleotides match TRBD1. The CDR3 sequence is 15 residues long. In germline, CDR1 is LNHNV, CDR2 YYDKDF (reference sequence). V lost 7 bases to trimming and J lost 3 bases; unmatched junction nucleotides: 12.

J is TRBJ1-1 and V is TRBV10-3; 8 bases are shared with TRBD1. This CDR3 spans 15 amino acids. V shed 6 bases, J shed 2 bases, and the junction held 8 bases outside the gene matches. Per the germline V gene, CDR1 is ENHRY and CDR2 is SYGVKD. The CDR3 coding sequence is TGTGCCATCAGCTCCATGGACAGGGCAAACACTGAAGCTTTCTTT. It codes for CAISSMDRANTEAFF.

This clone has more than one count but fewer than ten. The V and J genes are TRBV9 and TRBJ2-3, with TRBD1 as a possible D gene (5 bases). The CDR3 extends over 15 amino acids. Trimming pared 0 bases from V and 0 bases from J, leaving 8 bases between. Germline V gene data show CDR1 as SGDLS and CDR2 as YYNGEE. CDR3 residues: CASSVGAGSTDTQYF. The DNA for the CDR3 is TGTGCCAGCAGCGTAGGTGCAGGGAGCACAGATACGCAGTATTTT.

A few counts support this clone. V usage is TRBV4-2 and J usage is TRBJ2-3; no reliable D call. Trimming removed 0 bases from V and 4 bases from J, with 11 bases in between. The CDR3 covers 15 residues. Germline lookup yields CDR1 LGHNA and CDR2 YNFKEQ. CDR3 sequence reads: CASSQEHGRSDTQYF. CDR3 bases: TGTGCCAGCAGCCAAGAGCACGGCCGATCAGATACGCAGTATTTT.

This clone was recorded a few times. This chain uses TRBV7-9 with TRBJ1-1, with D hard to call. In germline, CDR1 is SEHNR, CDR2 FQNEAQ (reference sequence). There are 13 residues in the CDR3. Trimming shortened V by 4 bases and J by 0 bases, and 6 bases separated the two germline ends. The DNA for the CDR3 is TGTGCCAGCAGCTACGGTATGAACACTGAAGCTTTCTTT. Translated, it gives CASSYGMNTEAFF.

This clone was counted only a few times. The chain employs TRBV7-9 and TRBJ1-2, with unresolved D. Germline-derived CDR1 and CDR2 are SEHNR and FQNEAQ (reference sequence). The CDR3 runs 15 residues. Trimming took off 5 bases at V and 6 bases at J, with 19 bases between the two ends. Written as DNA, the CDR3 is TGTGCCAGCAGCCCCACGGCGGGCCGGGAGAATGGCTACACCTTC. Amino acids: CASSPTAGRENGYTF.

CDR3 sequence (DNA): TGTGCCATCAGTGGGGTCTCAAAGAGCTCCTACAATGAGCAGTTCTTC. Translation gives CAISGVSKSSYNEQFF. This chain joins TRBV10-3 and TRBJ2-1; no firm D call. Trimming took 4 bases from V and 0 from J, leaving 13 bases between them. The CDR3 contains 16 residues. Germline V gene data show CDR1 as ENHRY and CDR2 as SYGVKD.

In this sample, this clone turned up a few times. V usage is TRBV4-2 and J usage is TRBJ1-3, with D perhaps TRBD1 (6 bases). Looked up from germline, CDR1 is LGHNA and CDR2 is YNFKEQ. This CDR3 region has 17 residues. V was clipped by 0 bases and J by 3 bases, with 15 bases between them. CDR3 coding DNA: TGTGCCAGCAGCCAAGAACTGGGGGCGCCCTTTGGAAACACCATATATTTT. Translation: CASSQELGAPFGNTIYF.

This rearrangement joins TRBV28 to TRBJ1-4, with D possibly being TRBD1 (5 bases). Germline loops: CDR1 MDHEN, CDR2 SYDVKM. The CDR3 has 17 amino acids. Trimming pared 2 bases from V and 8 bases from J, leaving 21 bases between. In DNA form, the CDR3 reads TGTGCCAGCAGTTTAAACACAGGATCACGGTTGGAGGAAAAACTGTTTTTT. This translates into CASSLNTGSRLEEKLFF.

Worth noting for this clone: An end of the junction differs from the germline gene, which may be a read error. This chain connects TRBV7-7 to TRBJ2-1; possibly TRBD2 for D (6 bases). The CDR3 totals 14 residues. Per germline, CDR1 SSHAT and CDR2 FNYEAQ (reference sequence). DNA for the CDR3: TGTGCTAGCAGCTTAGATGGGGGGAGTAGTGAGCAGTTCTTC. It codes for CASSLDGGSSEQFF.

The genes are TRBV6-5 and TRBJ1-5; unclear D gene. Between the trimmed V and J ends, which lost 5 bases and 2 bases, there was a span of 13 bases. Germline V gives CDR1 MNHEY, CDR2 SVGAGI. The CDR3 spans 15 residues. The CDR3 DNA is TGTGCCAGCAGTGTCAGACCCGGGGGCAATCAGCCCCAGCATTTT. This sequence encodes CASSVRPGGNQPQHF.

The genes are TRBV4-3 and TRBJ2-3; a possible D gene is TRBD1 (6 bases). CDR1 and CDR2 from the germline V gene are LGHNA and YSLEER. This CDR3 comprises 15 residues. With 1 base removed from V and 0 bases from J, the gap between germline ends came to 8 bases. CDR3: CASSQAGVSTDTQYF. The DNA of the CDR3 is TGCGCCAGCAGCCAAGCAGGGGTCAGCACAGATACGCAGTATTTT.